This T cell receptor beta chain comes out of a study of CD8+ T cells in alopecia areata. The authors extracted RNA and reverse transcribed it into cDNA as the sequencing template. This table comes from immunoSEQ multiplex PCR, and its TCRdb copy is limited to in-frame clones, with some not included. Of 30,000 to 40,000 clones detected, around three quarters appear once; the ten largest clones hold about 20%. The CDR3 has 13 residues. CDR1 and CDR2 from the germline V gene are SQVTM and ANQGSEA. Deletions cut 3 bases from V and 2 bases from J, with 7 bases between. General study results and limits: Compared with normal scalp, lesional scalp had higher clonality and more expanded CD8+ clones. Patients shared TCRs less clearly than mice did, possibly owing to HLA.

Peripheral blood and lesional scalp punch biopsies came from alopecia areata patients. The sorting of PBMCs gave CD4+ and CD8+ T cells. A note on this clone: Its target is not known.

The sequencing input was NKG2D-low CD8+ T cells sorted from blood. The receptor comes from a human donor with alopecia areata. This sequence joins TRBV29-1 and TRBJ2-2; D remains ambiguous. The CDR3 protein is CSVDHSNTGELFF. DNA of the CDR3: TGCAGCGTTGATCACAGTAACACCGGGGAGCTGTTTTTT.